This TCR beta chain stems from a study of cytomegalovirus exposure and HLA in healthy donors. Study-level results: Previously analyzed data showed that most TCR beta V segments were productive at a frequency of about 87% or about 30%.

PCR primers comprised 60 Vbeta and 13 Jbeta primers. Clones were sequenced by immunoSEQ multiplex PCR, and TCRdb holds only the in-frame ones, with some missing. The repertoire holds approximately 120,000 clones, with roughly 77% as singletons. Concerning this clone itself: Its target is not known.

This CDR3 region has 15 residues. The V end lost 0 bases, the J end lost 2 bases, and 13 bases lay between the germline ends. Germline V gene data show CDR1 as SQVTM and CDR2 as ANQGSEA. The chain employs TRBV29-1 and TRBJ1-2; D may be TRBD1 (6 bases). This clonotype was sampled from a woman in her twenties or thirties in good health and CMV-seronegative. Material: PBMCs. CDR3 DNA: TGCAGCGTTGAAGACCTCGATCAGGGGAACTATGGCTACACCTTC. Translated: CSVEDLDQGNYGYTF. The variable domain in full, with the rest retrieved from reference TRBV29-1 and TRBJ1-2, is SAVISQKPSRDICQRGTSLTIQCQVDSQVTMMFWYRQQPGQSLTLIATANQGSEATYESGFVIDKFPISRPNLTFSTLTVSNMSPEDSSIYLCSVEDLDQGNYGYTFGSGTRLTVV.